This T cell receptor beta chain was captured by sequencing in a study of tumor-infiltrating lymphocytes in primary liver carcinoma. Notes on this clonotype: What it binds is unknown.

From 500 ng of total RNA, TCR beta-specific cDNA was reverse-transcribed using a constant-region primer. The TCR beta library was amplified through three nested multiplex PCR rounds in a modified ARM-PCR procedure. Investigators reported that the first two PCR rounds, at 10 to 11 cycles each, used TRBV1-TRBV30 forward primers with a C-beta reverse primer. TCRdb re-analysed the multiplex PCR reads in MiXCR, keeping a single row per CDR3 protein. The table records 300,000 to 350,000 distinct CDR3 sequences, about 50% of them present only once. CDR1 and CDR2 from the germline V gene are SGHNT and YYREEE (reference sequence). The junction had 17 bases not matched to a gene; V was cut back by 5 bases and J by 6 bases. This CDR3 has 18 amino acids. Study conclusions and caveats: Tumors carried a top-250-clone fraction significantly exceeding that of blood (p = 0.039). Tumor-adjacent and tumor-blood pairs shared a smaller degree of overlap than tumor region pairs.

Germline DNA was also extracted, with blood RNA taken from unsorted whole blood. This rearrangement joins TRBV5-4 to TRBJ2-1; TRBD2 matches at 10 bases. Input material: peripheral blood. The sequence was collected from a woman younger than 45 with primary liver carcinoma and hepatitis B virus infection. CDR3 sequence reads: CASSSGLATPRKLNEQFF. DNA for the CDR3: TGTGCCAGCAGTTCGGGACTAGCGACTCCGAGGAAGCTCAATGAGCAGTTCTTC. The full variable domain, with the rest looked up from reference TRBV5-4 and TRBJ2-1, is ETGVTQSPTHLIKTRGQQVTLRCSSQSGHNTVSWYQQALGQGPQFIFQYYREEENGRGNFPPRFSGLQFPNYSSELNVNALELDDSALYLCASSSGLATPRKLNEQFFGPGTRLTVL.